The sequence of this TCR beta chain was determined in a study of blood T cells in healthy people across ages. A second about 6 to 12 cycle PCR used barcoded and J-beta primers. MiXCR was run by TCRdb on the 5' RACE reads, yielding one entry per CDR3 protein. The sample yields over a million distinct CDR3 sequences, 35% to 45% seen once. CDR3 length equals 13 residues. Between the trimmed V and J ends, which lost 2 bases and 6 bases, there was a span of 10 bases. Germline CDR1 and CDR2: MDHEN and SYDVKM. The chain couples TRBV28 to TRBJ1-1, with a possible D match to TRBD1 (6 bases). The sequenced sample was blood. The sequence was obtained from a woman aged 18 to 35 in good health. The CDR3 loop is CASSLRGAAEAFF. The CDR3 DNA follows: TGTGCCAGCAGTTTAAGGGGGGCAGCTGAAGCTTTCTTT.